The entry below describes one T cell receptor (beta chain). What it binds is not known. This sample was taken from a study of T cell repertoires in cytomegalovirus infection. At the level of the study: Both recently identified HLA-C-restricted and well-studied HLA-B-restricted CMV epitopes were used in the study. Indicated by public TCR beta signatures were CMV infection and matching HLA type.

TCRdb redid the calling of the reads with MiXCR, one entry per CDR3 protein. Here the sample spans fewer than 1,000,000 distinct CDR3 sequences, approximately 31% being singletons. V lost 2 bases and J 2 bases, leaving 11 bases between the germline ends. Germline V CDR1 and CDR2: ENHRY, SYGVKD. The CDR3 sequence is 15 residues long. The study, taken as a whole, reports: HLA-C-restricted CMV clonotypes gave the most frequent clonotype in two of eight donors. CMV carriers with the relevant HLA were identified by cumulative public TCR beta family frequency.

The sample consisted of cultured CD8+ T cells from PBMCs, taken from culture after CMV antigen stimulation. V usage is TRBV10-3 and J usage is TRBJ2-3, with a tentative D call TRBD2 (6 bases). This TCR was sampled from a human donor in good health (CMV status not recorded). Some clones in this sample may be carry-over from other donors' samples. The DNA for the CDR3 is TGTGCCATCAGTGAGATTAGCGGAGACACAGATACGCAGTATTTT. As protein: CAISEISGDTDTQYF.